This T cell receptor beta chain appears in the sequencing data of a study of blood T cell repertoires in COVID-19. The germline V gene has CDR1 SGHRS and CDR2 YFSETQ. V lost 4 bases, J lost 2 bases, and 19 bases lay in between. The CDR3 runs to 16 residues. Method: immunoSEQ multiplex PCR; TCRdb's copy keeps in-frame clones and lacks some. Among about 210,000 clones listed, 84% were seen once. The sample holds a few counts of this clone. The receptor comes from a woman in her 50s with active or convalescent COVID-19. The chain carries TRBV5-1 and TRBJ2-7; a weak D match, TRBD1 (6 bases). Sequenced material: peripheral blood. The CDR3 DNA is TGCGCCAGCAGCCGCCTCGGACAGTCGGTTCCCTACGAGCAGTACTTC. Translating gives CASSRLGQSVPYEQYF.